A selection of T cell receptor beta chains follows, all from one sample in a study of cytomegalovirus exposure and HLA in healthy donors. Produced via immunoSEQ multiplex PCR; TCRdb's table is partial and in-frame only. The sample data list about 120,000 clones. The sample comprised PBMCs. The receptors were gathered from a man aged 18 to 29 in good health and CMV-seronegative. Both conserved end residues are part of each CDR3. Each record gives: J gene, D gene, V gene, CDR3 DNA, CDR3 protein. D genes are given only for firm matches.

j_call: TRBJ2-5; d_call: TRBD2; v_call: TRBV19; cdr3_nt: TGTGCCAGTAGTGGGATAGGACTAGCGGGAGTGGAGACCCAGTACTTC; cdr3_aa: CASSGIGLAGVETQYF
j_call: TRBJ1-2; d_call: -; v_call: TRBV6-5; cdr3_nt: TGTGCCAGCAGTTACAGCGTCAATCTTAACTATGGCTACACCTTC; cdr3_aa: CASSYSVNLNYGYTF
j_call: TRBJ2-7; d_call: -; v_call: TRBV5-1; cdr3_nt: TGCGCCAGCAGCTGGCAGGGGTCCTCCTACGAGCAGTACTTC; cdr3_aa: CASSWQGSSYEQYF
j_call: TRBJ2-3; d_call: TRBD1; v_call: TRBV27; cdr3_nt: TGTGCCAGCAGTTTAAGAGGGGGCGGAACCAGCACAGATACGCAGTATTTT; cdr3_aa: CASSLRGGGTSTDTQYF
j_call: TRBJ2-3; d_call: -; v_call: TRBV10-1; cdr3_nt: TGCGCCAGCAGTGCCCGGTCCACAGATACGCAGTATTTT; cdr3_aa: CASSARSTDTQYF
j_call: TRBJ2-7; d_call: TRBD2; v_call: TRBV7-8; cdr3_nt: TGTGCCAGCAGCTCAAGAGAGGGAGCGGGGTACGAGCAGTACTTC; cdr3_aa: CASSSREGAGYEQYF
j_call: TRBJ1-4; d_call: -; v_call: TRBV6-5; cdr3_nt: TGTGCCAGCAGTTACTCGGGGGGGTCCGGGGGAAAACTGTTTTTT; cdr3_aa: CASSYSGGSGGKLFF
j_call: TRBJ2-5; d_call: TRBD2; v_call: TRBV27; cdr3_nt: TGTGCCAGCAGTGCGACGACTAGCGGGAGGGCAGAGACCCAGTACTTC; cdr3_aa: CASSATTSGRAETQYF
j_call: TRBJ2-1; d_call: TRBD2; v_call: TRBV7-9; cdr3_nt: TGTGCCAGCAGCTTAGTCGGGGCGGGGGGTTACAATGAGCAGTTCTTC; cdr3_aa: CASSLVGAGGYNEQFF
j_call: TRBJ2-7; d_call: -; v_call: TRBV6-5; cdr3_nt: TGTGCCAGCAGTTCCGCCGAACCCAGCGAGCAGTACTTC; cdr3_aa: CASSSAEPSEQYF
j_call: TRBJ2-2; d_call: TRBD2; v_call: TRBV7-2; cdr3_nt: TGTGCCAGCAGCCGGACTAGCTGGAACACCGGGGAGCTGTTTTTT; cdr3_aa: CASSRTSWNTGELFF
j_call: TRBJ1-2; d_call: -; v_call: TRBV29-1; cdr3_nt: TGCAGCGTTGAATGGGCAGGGGCTGGCTATGGCTACACCTTC; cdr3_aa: CSVEWAGAGYGYTF
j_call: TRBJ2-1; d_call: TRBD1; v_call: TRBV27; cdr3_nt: TGTGCCAGCAGTTCAACCCAAGGGGGCCCCTACAATGAGCAGTTCTTC; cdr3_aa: CASSSTQGGPYNEQFF
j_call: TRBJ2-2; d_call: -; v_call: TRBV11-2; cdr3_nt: TGTGCCAGCATCCCAGGGGTTTCCCCCGGGGAGCTGTTTTTT; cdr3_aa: CASIPGVSPGELFF
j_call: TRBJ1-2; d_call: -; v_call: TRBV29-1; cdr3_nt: TGCAGCGTTGAAGGGGGAGGGTCACTTAACTATGGCTACACCTTC; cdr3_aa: CSVEGGGSLNYGYTF
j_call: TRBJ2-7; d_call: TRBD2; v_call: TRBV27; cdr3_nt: TGTGCCAGCAGTCTCTCCTTAGCGGGAGTGGGGACCTACGAGCAGTACTTC; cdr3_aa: CASSLSLAGVGTYEQYF